The T cell receptor beta chain under discussion was sequenced for a study of beta chain features in type 1 diabetes. Overall study results and limits: Still unanswered here is whether HLA type influences TCRB rearrangement. Highly expressing activated T cells could be over-counted with a cDNA template.

Regarding this clone: Its antigen is as yet unknown.

Of the isolated RNA, all was reverse transcribed, and so the sequenced material was expressed TCRB transcripts. Data came from immunoSEQ multiplex PCR; TCRdb stores just in-frame clones and leaves some out. Among around 190,000 clones, approximately 13% were seen once, and the ten largest hold 0.5% to 0.75%. One heparinised draw of blood, averaging approximately 110 mL, came from each donor. Germline assignment: CDR1 MDHEN and CDR2 SYDVKM. V lost 3 bases and J 0 bases, leaving 14 bases between the germline ends. The CDR3 consists of 16 residues. Sequencing input: central memory CD4+ T cells from blood. This chain connects TRBV28 to TRBJ1-1; a weak D match, TRBD1 (6 bases). This TCR was sampled from a young woman in good health. The CDR3 sequence is CASSLGGALMNTEAFF. CDR3 DNA sequence: TGTGCCAGCAGTTTGGGGGGGGCCCTTATGAACACTGAAGCTTTCTTT. Combining the CDR3 with reference TRBV28 and TRBJ1-1 gives the whole variable domain DVKVTQSSRYLVKRTGEKVFLECVQDMDHENMFWYRQDPGLGLRLIYFSYDVKMKEKGDIPEGYSVSREKKERFSLILESASTNQTSMYLCASSLGGALMNTEAFFGQGTRLTVV.